Shown below are 21 T cell receptor beta chains from a single sample sequenced in a study of cytomegalovirus exposure and HLA in healthy donors. This PCR relied on a set of 60 Vbeta primers and 13 Jbeta primers. Profiling relied on immunoSEQ multiplex PCR, and the TCRdb table lists in-frame clones only, not all of them. The sample carries 170,000 or so clones, about 85% recorded once. Sequencing was performed on PBMCs. The receptors were sampled from a man aged 18-30 years in good health and CMV-seronegative.

The chain combines TRBV6-1 with TRBJ1-1; D may be TRBD1 (5 bases). The CDR3 consists of 14 residues. Germline CDR1 reads MNHNS; CDR2 reads SASEGT. The ends were cut back, 2 bases at V and 3 bases at J, with 10 bases in the middle. CDR3 sequence (DNA): TGTGCCAGCAGTGAATATGCGGGGCACACTGAAGCTTTCTTT. Amino acids: CASSEYAGHTEAFF.

The gene calls are TRBV27 and TRBJ1-2, with 7 bases matching TRBD1. The ends lost 5 bases at V and 2 bases at J; junction bases unmatched: 5. Germline V CDR1 and CDR2: MNHEY, SMNVEV (reference sequence). This CDR3 comprises 14 residues. CDR3 nucleotides: TGTGCCAGCAGTAAATTGACAGGGAACTATGGCTACACCTTC. It encodes CASSKLTGNYGYTF.

The V gene is TRBV23-1, the J gene TRBJ1-1; no clear D gene. TRBV23-1 is placed among ORFs of uncertain function. The CDR3 covers 18 residues. The V and J ends lost 0 bases and 0 bases respectively, with 17 bases between them. The CDR3 DNA reads TGCGCCAGCAGTCAATCTAAACGGGCCGGAGGCTTGAACACTGAAGCTTTCTTT. Amino acids: CASSQSKRAGGLNTEAFF.

The V gene is TRBV6-1, the J gene TRBJ1-5; 8 positions agree with TRBD1. Unmatched junction bases numbered 5, after V lost 6 bases and J lost 1 base. The CDR3 loop spans 15 amino acids. Germline V lookup: CDR1 MNHNS, CDR2 SASEGT. For the CDR3, the DNA is TGTGCCAGCAGCCGGACAGGGATCAGCAATCAGCCCCAGCATTTT. This sequence encodes CASSRTGISNQPQHF.

The rearrangement joins TRBV5-4 to TRBJ2-5, with a tentative D call TRBD1 (5 bases). The CDR3 totals 15 residues. The germline V gene encodes CDR1 SGHNT and CDR2 YYREEE (reference sequence). V was clipped by 2 bases and J by 1 base, with 12 bases between them. This chain's CDR3 is CASSFGQGLQETQYF. CDR3 in DNA: TGTGCCAGCAGCTTTGGGCAGGGTCTCCAAGAGACCCAGTACTTC.

V and J are TRBV4-1 and TRBJ2-7, with D possibly TRBD2 on 6 matching bases. Trimming removed 3 bases from V and 1 base from J, with 16 bases in between. Germline V gene lookup returns CDR1 MGHRA and CDR2 YSYEKL. The CDR3 is 16 residues long. The CDR3 reads CASSQPQAGRSYEQYF. In nucleotides, the CDR3 is TGCGCCAGCAGCCAGCCCCAGGCAGGGAGGTCCTACGAGCAGTACTTC.

This clone was observed once. The chain has TRBV2 and TRBJ2-2; D not resolved. Looked up from germline, CDR1 is SNHLY and CDR2 is FYNNEI. The CDR3 loop spans 14 amino acids. Trimming shortened V by 7 bases and J by 7 bases, and 16 bases separated the two germline ends. CDR3 amino acids: CASIPGARDGELFF. The CDR3 DNA follows: TGTGCCAGCATACCCGGAGCCCGCGACGGGGAGCTGTTTTTT.

The rearrangement joins TRBV18 to TRBJ1-6; 7 positions agree with TRBD1. Germline assignment: CDR1 KGHSH and CDR2 LQKENI. V shed 3 bases and J 5 bases; nucleotides not matched to a gene: 4. CDR3 length equals 15 residues. CDR3 in DNA: TGTGCCAGCTCACCCGGGACAGTAGATAATTCACCCCTCCACTTT. Translating it yields CASSPGTVDNSPLHF.

The V gene is TRBV5-1, the J gene TRBJ1-2; weak D call: TRBD1 (6 bases). Germline loops: CDR1 SGHRS, CDR2 YFSETQ. The V gene lost 0 bases and the J gene lost 0 bases, with 6 bases spanning the gap. CDR3 size: 14 residues. The CDR3: CASSLGTANYGYTF. The CDR3 coding sequence is TGCGCCAGCAGCTTGGGGACAGCTAACTATGGCTACACCTTC.

The rearrangement uses TRBV6-1 and TRBJ1-2; tentatively, D is TRBD1 (5 bases). This CDR3 has 16 amino acids. Trimming pared 4 bases from V and 3 bases from J, leaving 18 bases between. Germline V gene data show CDR1 as MNHNS and CDR2 as SASEGT. CDR3 in amino acids: CASSAGGWGVDYGYTF. CDR3 sequence (DNA): TGTGCCAGCAGTGCGGGGGGGTGGGGGGTCGACTATGGCTACACCTTC.

This clone appeared a few times. This rearrangement joins TRBV28 to TRBJ2-7; D gene ambiguous. The CDR3 consists of 17 residues. V shed 3 bases and J shed 0 bases, with 18 bases lying between them. Per germline, CDR1 MDHEN and CDR2 SYDVKM. This CDR3 reads CASSLKVVPRSSYEQYF. The CDR3 nucleotides read TGTGCCAGCAGTTTGAAGGTGGTCCCAAGGAGCTCCTACGAGCAGTACTTC.

The rearrangement uses TRBV6-1 and TRBJ2-7, with D perhaps TRBD1 (6 bases). With 8 bases removed from V and 4 bases from J, the gap between germline ends came to 12 bases. Germline-derived CDR1 and CDR2 are MNHNS and SASEGT. The CDR3 extends over 12 amino acids. Written as DNA, the CDR3 is TGTGCCAGCTTAGGACAGTTGTACGAGCAGTACTTC. It specifies CASLGQLYEQYF.

CDR3 in amino acids: CASSYSRSSGSNEQFF. Here the CDR3 DNA reads TGTGCCAGCAGTTACTCGAGGTCTAGCGGGTCCAATGAGCAGTTCTTC. This chain uses TRBV6-5 with TRBJ2-1, with TRBD2 matching 8 bases. The CDR3 is 16 amino acids. The germline V gene encodes CDR1 MNHEY and CDR2 SVGAGI. V shed 0 bases, J shed 6 bases, and the junction held 7 bases outside the gene matches.

The CDR3 DNA sequence: TGTGCCAGCAGCGCCGGGACAGGGCCCACCTACGAGCAGTACTTC. This encodes CASSAGTGPTYEQYF. The chain is built from TRBV7-3 and TRBJ2-7; 9 nucleotides agree with TRBD1. This CDR3 contains 15 residues. Germline assignment: CDR1 SGHTA and CDR2 FQGTGA. V lost 5 bases to trimming and J lost 2 bases; unmatched junction nucleotides: 7. Full variable domain (missing parts from reference TRBV7-3 and TRBJ2-7): GAGVSQTPSNKVTEKGKYVELRCDPISGHTALYWYRQSLGQGPEFLIYFQGTGAADDSGLPNDRFFAVRPEGSVSTLKIQRTERGDSAVYLCASSAGTGPTYEQYFGPGTRLTVT.

The V call is TRBV7-9, the J call TRBJ1-1; D not resolved. Germline V CDR1 and CDR2: SEHNR, FQNEAQ (reference sequence). V was cut by 1 base and J by 1 base, with 4 bases left in between. The CDR3 spans 13 residues. The CDR3 spells CASSLDRNTEAFF. Written as DNA, the CDR3 is TGTGCCAGCAGCTTAGACAGGAACACTGAAGCTTTCTTT.

This clone has a handful of counts. V and J are TRBV9 and TRBJ2-1; 10 nucleotides align to TRBD2. J gave up 4 bases and V 4 bases, and 5 bases lay outside the gene matches. The CDR3 has 15 residues. Germline assignment: CDR1 SGDLS and CDR2 YYNGEE. CDR3 coding DNA: TGTGCCAGCAGCCTGCTAGCGGGGGTTTACAATGAGCAGTTCTTC. Protein sequence: CASSLLAGVYNEQFF.

This chain connects TRBV7-2 to TRBJ2-3; 10 bases are shared with TRBD1. Looked up from germline, CDR1 is SGHTA and CDR2 is FQGNSA. V lost 4 bases to trimming and J lost 5 bases; unmatched junction nucleotides: 3. The CDR3 is 14 amino acids. CDR3 sequence: CASSWDRGIDTQYF. DNA for the CDR3: TGTGCCAGCAGCTGGGACAGGGGAATAGATACGCAGTATTTT.

The CDR3 here is CASSQAPGRNSPLHF. The DNA of the CDR3 is TGCGCCAGCAGCCAAGCCCCGGGGAGAAATTCACCCCTCCACTTT. This chain uses TRBV4-1 with TRBJ1-6; D not certain. The CDR3 spans 15 residues. Germline V gene lookup returns CDR1 MGHRA and CDR2 YSYEKL. The V end was cut by 1 base, the J end by 7 bases, with 11 bases between.

This chain joins TRBV4-3 and TRBJ2-5; TRBD2 matches 7 bases. V dropped 0 bases and J dropped 5; count of bases not matched to a gene: 12. This CDR3 has 17 amino acids. Germline lookup yields CDR1 LGHNA and CDR2 YSLEER. The CDR3 sequence: CASSQELGEGSGETQYF. The CDR3 DNA reads TGCGCCAGCAGCCAAGAATTAGGGGAGGGGAGCGGGGAGACCCAGTACTTC.

The CDR3 protein is CASSLLEGNEQFF. In DNA, the CDR3 is TGTGCCAGCAGTTTATTGGAGGGAAACGAGCAGTTCTTC. J is TRBJ2-1 and V is TRBV27; tentative D call: TRBD2 (6 bases). Germline lookup yields CDR1 MNHEY and CDR2 SMNVEV (reference sequence). V shed 1 base and J shed 10 bases, with 11 bases lying between them. The CDR3 length is 13 residues.

This chain connects TRBV19 to TRBJ2-7; 11 nucleotides match TRBD2. Germline V gives CDR1 LNHDA, CDR2 SQIVND (reference sequence). This CDR3 is built from 16 residues. J gave up 2 bases and V 5 bases, and 8 bases lay outside the gene matches. The CDR3 here is CASSLRLAGPPYEQYF. The DNA for the CDR3 is TGTGCCAGTAGTTTGAGACTAGCGGGGCCTCCCTACGAGCAGTACTTC.